This TCR beta chain is from a study of T cells after yellow fever vaccination. TCRdb itself ran the 5' RACE reads through MiXCR, one entry per CDR3 protein. The data contain 450,000 to 550,000 distinct CDR3 sequences, roughly 22% of them singletons. This clonotype occurred many times. No antigen is known for it. The CDR3 is 14 amino acids. Germline loops: CDR1 MNHNS, CDR2 SASEGT. V lost 5 bases, J lost 3 bases, and 12 bases lay in between. Findings and caveats of the study: Reappearance after the booster was seen for most primary-vaccination clones, at 95% to 96% CD4 and around 88% CD8.

This receptor was identified in a man between 18 and 35 years old who received the YFV17D yellow fever vaccine. This material consisted of PBMCs, taken 21 days after the first yellow fever vaccination. This sequence joins TRBV6-1 and TRBJ2-3, with D tentatively TRBD1 or TRBD2 (5 bases each). The CDR3 region is CASSLRDPTDTQYF. CDR3 nucleotides: TGTGCCAGCAGTCTCCGGGACCCGACAGATACGCAGTATTTT.